This entry concerns a single T cell receptor (beta chain). Antigen unknown. This entry is derived from a study of graft-versus-host responses after intestinal transplantation. Findings and caveats of the study: The marrow of recipients harbored GvH clones, and ileum or blood showed some of them first.

Measured with immunoSEQ multiplex PCR; TCRdb has only the in-frame clones, and not every one. The data show under 90,000 clones, roughly 90% seen once. CDR1 LGHNA and CDR2 YNFKEQ come from the germline V gene. This CDR3 has 16 amino acids. V dropped 4 bases and J dropped 2; count of bases not matched to a gene: 5. V usage is TRBV4-2 and J usage is TRBJ2-5, with TRBD2 matching 12 bases. The input for sequencing was PBMCs, taken 98 days after intestinal transplantation. The TCR sequence derives from a human patient who received an intestinal transplant, so some T cells may come from the graft donor. The CDR3, as DNA: TGTGCCAGCAGCCCTGGACTAGCGGGGATTCAAGAGACCCAGTACTTC. The encoded protein is CASSPGLAGIQETQYF.